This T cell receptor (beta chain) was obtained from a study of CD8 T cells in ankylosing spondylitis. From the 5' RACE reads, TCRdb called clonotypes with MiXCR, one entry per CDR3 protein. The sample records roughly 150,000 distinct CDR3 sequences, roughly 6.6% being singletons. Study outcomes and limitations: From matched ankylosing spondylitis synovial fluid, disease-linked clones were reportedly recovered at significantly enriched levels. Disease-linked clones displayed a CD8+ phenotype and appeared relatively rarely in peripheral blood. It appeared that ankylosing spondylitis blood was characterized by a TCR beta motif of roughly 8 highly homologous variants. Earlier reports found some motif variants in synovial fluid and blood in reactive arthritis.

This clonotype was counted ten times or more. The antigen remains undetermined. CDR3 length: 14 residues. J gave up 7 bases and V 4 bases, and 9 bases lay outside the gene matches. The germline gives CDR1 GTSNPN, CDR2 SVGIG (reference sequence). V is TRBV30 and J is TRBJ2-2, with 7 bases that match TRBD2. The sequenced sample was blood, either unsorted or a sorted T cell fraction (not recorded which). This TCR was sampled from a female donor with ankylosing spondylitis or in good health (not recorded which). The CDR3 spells CAWKSPGGYGELFF. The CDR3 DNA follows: TGTGCCTGGAAGTCCCCCGGGGGGTACGGGGAGCTGTTTTTT.